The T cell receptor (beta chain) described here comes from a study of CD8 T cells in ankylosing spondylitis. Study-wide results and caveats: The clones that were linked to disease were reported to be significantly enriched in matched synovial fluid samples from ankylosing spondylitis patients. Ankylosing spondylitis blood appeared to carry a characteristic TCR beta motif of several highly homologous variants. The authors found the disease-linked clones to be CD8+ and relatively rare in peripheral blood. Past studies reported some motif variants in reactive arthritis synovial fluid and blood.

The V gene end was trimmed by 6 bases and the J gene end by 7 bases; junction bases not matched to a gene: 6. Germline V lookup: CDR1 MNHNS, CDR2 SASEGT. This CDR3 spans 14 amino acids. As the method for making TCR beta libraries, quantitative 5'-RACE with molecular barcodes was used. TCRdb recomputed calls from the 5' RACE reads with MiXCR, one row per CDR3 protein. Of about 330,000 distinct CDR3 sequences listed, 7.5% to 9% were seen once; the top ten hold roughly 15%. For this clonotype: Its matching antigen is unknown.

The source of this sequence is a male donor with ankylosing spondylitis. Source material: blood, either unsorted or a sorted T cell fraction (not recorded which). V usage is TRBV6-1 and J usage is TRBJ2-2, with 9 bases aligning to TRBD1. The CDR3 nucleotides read TGTGCCAGCAGCCGGGACAGGGCTGTCGGGGAGCTGTTTTTT. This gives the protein CASSRDRAVGELFF.